Detailed here is one T cell receptor beta chain. The data are from a study of control samples from healthy donors and cancer patients. Data came from immunoSEQ multiplex PCR; TCRdb stores just in-frame clones and leaves some out. The table lists 150,000 to 200,000 clones, around 93% of them singletons. V was trimmed by 0 bases and J by 0 bases, leaving 9 bases between them. Germline V CDR1 and CDR2: KGHSH, LQKENI. This CDR3 has 17 amino acids. The source is a man between 18 and 29 years old in good health. The V gene is TRBV18, the J gene TRBJ1-6; no clear D gene. The specimen was blood. The CDR3 DNA is TGTGCCAGCTCACCACCCGGGAGTAACTCCTATAATTCACCCCTCCACTTT. Protein sequence: CASSPPGSNSYNSPLHF.